The clone carrying this T cell receptor (beta chain) was detected ten times or more. The sample comes from a study of tumor-infiltrating lymphocytes in primary liver carcinoma. The V and J ends lost 2 bases and 4 bases respectively, with 10 bases between them. The CDR3 extends over 14 amino acids. Germline V gives CDR1 MDHEN, CDR2 SYDVKM. Synthesis of TCR beta cDNA was carried out from about 500 ng total RNA with a constant-region primer. Nested multiplex PCR, run for three rounds with slightly modified ARM-PCR, yielded TCR beta libraries. The two initial PCR rounds, about 9 cycles each, used TRBV1-TRBV30 forward and C-beta reverse primers. From the multiplex PCR reads, TCRdb called clonotypes with MiXCR, one entry per CDR3 protein. The sample has more than 45,000 distinct CDR3 sequences, over 65% seen once. Extraction of RNA together with DNA used 20-30 mg of unsorted bulk tissue. Over 80% of the cells in every tumor sample were viable tumor cells.

This clonotype originated in a man aged 35 to 55 with primary liver carcinoma and hepatitis B virus infection. V gene TRBV28 combines with J gene TRBJ2-3, with D perhaps matching TRBD1 (5 bases). Source material: liver tumor tissue from sampling region 3. The subset is: tumor region T3, left-lateral pole. CDR3 sequence reads: CASSLTQGADTQYF. CDR3 DNA sequence: TGTGCCAGCAGTTTAACTCAGGGTGCAGATACGCAGTATTTT. The full variable domain, completed using reference TRBV28 and TRBJ2-3, is DVKVTQSSRYLVKRTGEKVFLECVQDMDHENMFWYRQDPGLGLRLIYFSYDVKMKEKGDIPEGYSVSREKKERFSLILESASTNQTSMYLCASSLTQGADTQYFGPGTRLTVL.